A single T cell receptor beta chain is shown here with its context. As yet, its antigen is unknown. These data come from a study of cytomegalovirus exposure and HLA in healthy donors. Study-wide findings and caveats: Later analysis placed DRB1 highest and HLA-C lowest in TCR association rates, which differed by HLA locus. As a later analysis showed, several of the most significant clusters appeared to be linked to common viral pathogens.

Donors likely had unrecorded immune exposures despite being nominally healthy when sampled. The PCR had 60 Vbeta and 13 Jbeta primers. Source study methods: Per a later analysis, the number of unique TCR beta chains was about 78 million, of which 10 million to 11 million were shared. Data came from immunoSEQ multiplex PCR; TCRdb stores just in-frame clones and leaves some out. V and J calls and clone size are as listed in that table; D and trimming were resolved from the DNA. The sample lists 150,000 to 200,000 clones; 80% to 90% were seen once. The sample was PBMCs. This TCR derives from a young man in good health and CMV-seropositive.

DNA for the CDR3: TGTGCCAGCAGGGTAGGGGACAGGGTAGGGGAGCAGTACTTC. This translates into CASRVGDRVGEQYF. The V gene is TRBV2, the J gene TRBJ2-7; 9 nucleotides align to TRBD1. Germline CDR1 reads SNHLY; CDR2 reads FYNNEI. Unmatched junction bases numbered 10, after V lost 6 bases and J lost 7 bases. This CDR3 spans 14 amino acids.